These 23 T cell receptor beta chains came from one sample sequenced in a study of cytomegalovirus exposure and HLA in healthy donors. The PCR made use of 60 Vbeta and 13 Jbeta primers. The repertoire was sequenced with immunoSEQ multiplex PCR; TCRdb's copy has only in-frame clones and lacks some. The profile shows approximately 180,000 clones, roughly 80% of them singletons. Sequencing used PBMCs. These receptors came from a woman under 30 in good health and CMV-seronegative.

The chain recombines TRBV7-7 with TRBJ2-1, with D possibly TRBD1 on 5 matching bases. V shed 1 base and J shed 9 bases, with 13 bases lying between them. Germline CDR1 SSHAT, CDR2 FNYEAQ (reference sequence). This CDR3 is built from 14 residues. This CDR3 is CASSLEGQRSEQFF. The CDR3 DNA reads as TGTGCCAGCAGCTTAGAGGGGCAGAGGAGTGAGCAGTTCTTC.

This sequence joins TRBV7-9 and TRBJ2-5; 11 bases match TRBD2. The CDR3 extends over 16 amino acids. Germline CDR1 is SEHNR and CDR2 is FQNEAQ (reference sequence). V lost 5 bases and J lost 3; bases outside the gene matches: 8. This CDR3 reads CASSGTTSGTKETQYF. In DNA form, the CDR3 reads TGTGCCAGCAGCGGTACGACTAGCGGGACCAAAGAGACCCAGTACTTC.

This clone was seen only once. The sample carries other DNA sequences with the same CDR3. This sequence joins TRBV27 and TRBJ2-7; TRBD1 matches at 8 bases. Trimming cost V 0 bases and J 6 bases; bases outside gene matches: 7. The CDR3 contains 15 residues. The germline gives CDR1 MNHEY, CDR2 SMNVEV (reference sequence). The CDR3 reads CASSLSGQGGFEQYF. For the CDR3, the DNA is TGTGCCAGCAGTTTATCCGGACAGGGAGGATTCGAGCAGTACTTC.

The genes are TRBV7-2 and TRBJ2-7; a possible D gene is TRBD2 (7 bases). V was shortened by 2 bases and J by 2 bases, with 19 bases between the two germline ends. Germline V gives CDR1 SGHTA, CDR2 FQGNSA. CDR3 length equals 17 residues. The CDR3 loop reads CASSLYTGSGATYEQYF. The CDR3 DNA sequence: TGTGCCAGCAGCTTATATACAGGGAGCGGGGCCACCTACGAGCAGTACTTC.

The chain is built from TRBV14 and TRBJ2-1, with a possible D match to TRBD2 (5 bases). Germline V gives CDR1 SGHDN, CDR2 FVKESK. This CDR3 comprises 18 residues. V was trimmed by 0 bases and J by 3 bases, leaving 18 bases between them. This CDR3 reads CASSQDAALAPSYNEQFF. The CDR3 bases are TGTGCCAGCAGCCAAGACGCGGCTTTAGCGCCAAGCTACAATGAGCAGTTCTTC.

V usage is TRBV21-1 and J usage is TRBJ2-5; the table's D call, TRBD2, has no DNA check behind it. TRBV21-1 is labeled a pseudogene. The CDR3 runs 17 residues. CDR3 coding DNA: TGTGCCAGCAGCAAAGAGTCGTCACCTAAGTCGAGGGAGACCCAGTACTTC. This encodes CASSKESSPKSRETQYF.

This chain links TRBV5-8 with TRBJ1-4; TRBD1 matches at 11 bases. The CDR3 consists of 16 residues. With V trimmed by 4 bases and J by 8 bases, 10 bases remained unmatched. Germline V gene sequence: CDR1 SGHTS, CDR2 YDEGEE. Written as DNA, the CDR3 is TGTGCCAGCAGCCCGGGGCTTAGGACAGGGGGCGAAAAACTGTTTTTT. Its protein is CASSPGLRTGGEKLFF.

The rearrangement uses TRBV5-1 and TRBJ2-7, with a possible D match to TRBD2 (6 bases). Germline assignment: CDR1 SGHRS and CDR2 YFSETQ. CDR3 length equals 14 residues. Between the trimmed V and J ends, which lost 2 bases and 0 bases, there was a span of 9 bases. The CDR3 coding sequence is TGCGCCAGCAGCTTTGGAGGGAACTCCTACGAGCAGTACTTC. Translated: CASSFGGNSYEQYF.

The chain uses TRBV11-2 and TRBJ2-5; a possible D gene is TRBD2 (5 bases). The germline V gene encodes CDR1 SGHAT and CDR2 FQNNGV. CDR3 length: 14 residues. Trimming removed 4 bases from V and 7 bases from J, with 16 bases in between. CDR3 residues: CASSSPGGIGTQYF. CDR3 in DNA: TGTGCCAGCAGCTCCCCAGGAGGTATTGGGACCCAGTACTTC. Full variable domain (rest looked up from reference TRBV11-2 and TRBJ2-5): EAGVAQSPRYKIIEKRQSVAFWCNPISGHATLYWYQQILGQGPKLLIQFQNNGVVDDSQLPKDRFSAERLKGVDSTLKIQPAKLEDSAVYLCASSSPGGIGTQYFGPGTRLLVL.

The chain employs TRBV4-3 and TRBJ2-1; TRBD2 is a possible D gene (6 bases). Germline V gene sequence: CDR1 LGHNA, CDR2 YSLEER. V lost 3 bases, J lost 6 bases, and 18 bases lay in between. The CDR3 loop spans 16 amino acids. The CDR3 sequence: CASSQRTMQGGNEQFF. CDR3 DNA: TGCGCCAGCAGCCAGAGGACTATGCAGGGAGGCAATGAGCAGTTCTTC.

This sequence joins TRBV10-3 and TRBJ2-7; D is uncertain. V lost 0 bases and J 0 bases, leaving 6 bases between the germline ends. The V gene's germline CDR1 is ENHRY and CDR2 SYGVKD. CDR3 length: 14 amino acids. CDR3 sequence (DNA): TGTGCCATCAGTGAGTCTATAGCCTCCTACGAGCAGTACGTC. Its protein product is CAISESIASYEQYV.

V usage is TRBV14 and J usage is TRBJ2-1; D is possibly TRBD1 (6 bases). This CDR3 comprises 16 residues. V dropped 5 bases and J dropped 4 bases, with 18 bases sitting between them. Looked up from germline, CDR1 is SGHDN and CDR2 is FVKESK. This CDR3 reads CASSATGRKVYNEQFF. CDR3 coding DNA: TGTGCCAGCAGCGCTACAGGGAGAAAGGTGTACAATGAGCAGTTCTTC.

The rearrangement links TRBV6-5 to TRBJ2-5, with D tentatively TRBD1 (5 bases). This CDR3 spans 13 amino acids. Trimming pared 0 bases from V and 9 bases from J, leaving 11 bases between. In germline, CDR1 is MNHEY, CDR2 SVGAGI. CDR3 DNA sequence: TGTGCCAGCAGTTACTCGGGGCACGAAGCCCAGTACTTC. Translating it yields CASSYSGHEAQYF.

V is TRBV29-1 and J is TRBJ2-1; maybe TRBD2 (5 bases). Germline V CDR1 and CDR2: SQVTM, ANQGSEA. This CDR3 region has 15 residues. Trimming stripped 0 bases from V and 7 bases from J, with 16 bases between. CDR3 nucleotides: TGCAGCGTTGAAGATTATTCGACTAAAGTTAATGAGCAGTTCTTC. Translating it yields CSVEDYSTKVNEQFF.

This clone was found once. CDR3 sequence: CASSPGLGDQPQHF. The DNA for the CDR3 is TGTGCCAGCTCACCGGGCCTCGGGGATCAGCCCCAGCATTTT. This rearrangement joins TRBV18 to TRBJ1-5; D remains unclear. V was shortened by 3 bases and J by 5 bases, with 11 bases between the two germline ends. Germline loops: CDR1 KGHSH, CDR2 LQKENI. The CDR3 sequence is 14 residues long. The full variable domain, with the rest looked up from reference TRBV18 and TRBJ1-5, is NAGVMQNPRHLVRRRGQEARLRCSPMKGHSHVYWYRQLPEEGLKFMVYLQKENIIDESGMPKERFSAEFPKEGPSILRIQQVVRGDSAAYFCASSPGLGDQPQHFGDGTRLSIL.

The chain combines TRBV28 with TRBJ1-4; maybe TRBD1 (5 bases). The V end lost 6 bases, the J end lost 5 bases, and 19 bases lay between the germline ends. The germline V gene has CDR1 MDHEN and CDR2 SYDVKM. CDR3 length: 16 amino acids. CDR3 in DNA: TGTGCCAGCAGCCCTTATTTGACAGAGCTAAATGAAAAACTGTTTTTT. It is translated as CASSPYLTELNEKLFF.

The J gene is TRBJ2-7, the V gene TRBV10-3; 12 bases align to TRBD2. CDR3 size: 19 residues. J was trimmed by 5 bases and V by 1 base; bases with no gene match: 15. The germline gives CDR1 ENHRY, CDR2 SYGVKD. The CDR3 reads CAISEFKTSGRMGQNEQYF. CDR3 DNA sequence: TGTGCCATCAGTGAGTTTAAGACTAGCGGGAGAATGGGTCAAAACGAGCAGTACTTC.

The V call is TRBV7-2, the J call TRBJ2-5, with D possibly TRBD2 on 6 matching bases. The CDR3 runs to 14 residues. V was clipped by 3 bases and J by 5 bases, with 13 bases between them. CDR1 is SGHTA and CDR2 is FQGNSA in the germline V gene. The CDR3: CASSLSGSRETQYF. The CDR3 nucleotides read TGTGCCAGCAGCTTGAGCGGGTCTCGTGAGACCCAGTACTTC. The whole variable domain, remainder taken from reference TRBV7-2 and TRBJ2-5, is GAGVSQSPSNKVTEKGKDVELRCDPISGHTALYWYRQSLGQGLEFLIYFQGNSAPDKSGLPSDRFSAERTGGSVSTLTIQRTQQEDSAVYLCASSLSGSRETQYFGPGTRLLVL.

V gene TRBV7-9 combines with J gene TRBJ1-3; TRBD1 matches at 8 bases. From germline, CDR1 is SEHNR and CDR2 FQNEAQ (reference sequence). V dropped 6 bases and J dropped 3; count of bases not matched to a gene: 13. The CDR3 loop spans 17 amino acids. In DNA form, the CDR3 reads TGTGCCAGCAGTCCCACCCCCAGGGGGCATTTTGGAAACACCATATATTTT. Translated: CASSPTPRGHFGNTIYF.

V gene TRBV21-1 combines with J gene TRBJ2-1; the D call in the table, TRBD2, was not verified against the DNA. TRBV21-1 is marked as a pseudogene. The CDR3 is made up of 15 amino acids. As DNA, the CDR3 is TGTGCCAGCAGCATAAAAATTCCCCGGGTCAATGAGCAGTTCTTC. This translates into CASSIKIPRVNEQFF.

V usage is TRBV27 and J usage is TRBJ2-1; TRBD2 might be the D (5 bases). This CDR3 region has 16 residues. Germline V lookup: CDR1 MNHEY, CDR2 SMNVEV (reference sequence). Trimming cost V 5 bases and J 3 bases, with 17 bases left between them. The CDR3 protein is CASSPFEGEGYNEQFF. CDR3 nucleotide sequence: TGTGCCAGCAGTCCCTTTGAGGGAGAAGGCTACAATGAGCAGTTCTTC.

The chain is built from TRBV5-1 and TRBJ2-5; 12 positions agree with TRBD2. The ends lost 6 bases at V and 2 bases at J; junction bases unmatched: 5. Germline V gene lookup returns CDR1 SGHRS and CDR2 YFSETQ. The CDR3 is made up of 15 amino acids. The CDR3: CASMGLAGPQETQYF. CDR3 nucleotides: TGCGCCAGCATGGGACTAGCGGGCCCTCAAGAGACCCAGTACTTC.

This CDR3 is CASSIGDTEAFF. CDR3 DNA: TGTGCCAGCAGTATAGGGGACACTGAAGCTTTCTTT. This sequence joins TRBV6-6 and TRBJ1-1; the D gene is possibly TRBD1 (5 bases). Germline assignment: CDR1 MNHNY and CDR2 SVGAGI (reference sequence). The V end was cut by 5 bases, the J end by 3 bases, with 7 bases between. The CDR3 totals 12 residues.